This TCR beta chain comes out of a study of metastatic and nonmetastatic thyroid tumors (dated by TCRdb to 2018 to 2020). Turning to the overall study: Repertoires from peripheral blood and from tumor or nodule tissue samples of malignant and benign thyroid patients were compared.

None of the patients had been given any treatment before thyroid surgery. The study retrospectively analysed patient clinical samples collected from about 2012 to 2019 using T-cell receptor beta sequencing. Sequences DFQATT (CDR1) and SNEGSKA (CDR2) are obtained from the germline V gene (reference sequence). From its cysteine to its phenylalanine, the CDR3 spans 12 amino acids. Solely the CDR3 DNA is kept, with 36 bases framed from the first base. In this sample, this clone turned up many times. What this receptor recognizes is not known. The junction departs from germline at one end; a sequencing error may be responsible. Receptor amplification or capture employed PCR. These reads were obtained on an Illumina HiSeq 4000. The TCR beta-chain CDR3 region of each patient was profiled by high-throughput sequencing. The paper's data handling went like this. Drawing on CDR3 differences between clinicopathological groups, the researchers built a classifier meant to tell apart patients with distant-metastatic papillary thyroid cancer. The Shannon index was used to assess repertoire diversity, and the Morisita-Horn index was used to assess tumor-blood repertoire similarity. TCRdb applied fastp at Q25 and MiXCR to the public reads, then kept only in-frame beta chains. The V and J calls come from TCRdb's annotation, not from the publication. This sample is represented by 27,000 or so clones; roughly 15% of them were singletons. The biggest ten clones account for around 16% of the sample.

Findings and caveats that apply to the study as a whole: In both blood and tumor samples, malignant tumors were reported to have significantly higher TCR beta diversity than benign nodules.

The origin of this receptor is a male donor with papillary thyroid cancer or a benign thyroid nodule (not recorded which). Some clones in this sample may be carry-over from other donors' samples. Input material: blood. The V and J genes are TRBV20-1 and TRBJ2-3, with no confident D gene call. The CDR3 here reads CSANEATDTQYF. The bases are TGCAGCGCTAATGAGGCTACAGATACGCAGTATTTT.